The 5 T cell receptor beta chains below were found in one sample sequenced in a study of T cell responses to AZD1222 COVID-19 vaccine. TCRdb's table, derived via immunoSEQ multiplex PCR, lists solely in-frame clones and lacks some. The sample shows roughly 70,000 clones, around 74% of them seen only once. The specimen was peripheral blood, collected on day 0 of MenACWY control vaccination. The receptors were sampled from an adult in good health.

CDR3 bases: TGTGCCAGCAGTCTGGACAGGGTCCATGAGCAGTTCTTC. Its translation: CASSLDRVHEQFF. The gene calls are TRBV12-3 or TRBV12-4 and TRBJ2-1, with 8 positions matching TRBD1. This CDR3 region has 13 residues. V shed 5 bases, J shed 8 bases, and the junction held 5 bases outside the gene matches.

The V gene is TRBV6-5, the J gene TRBJ1-2, with no clear D. V lost 6 bases and J 8 bases, leaving 16 bases between the germline ends. CDR3 length equals 13 residues. Germline CDR1 MNHEY, CDR2 SVGAGI. CDR3 sequence reads: CASRRGPTEGYTF. CDR3 DNA: TGTGCCAGCAGGCGCGGACCCACGGAAGGCTACACCTTC.

The rearrangement joins TRBV30 to TRBJ1-5, with D unclear. The CDR3 extends over 13 amino acids. Germline V gives CDR1 GTSNPN, CDR2 SVGIG (reference sequence). Trimming cost V 5 bases and J 2 bases, with 10 bases left between them. This chain's CDR3 is CAWRSRGNQPQHF. DNA of the CDR3: TGTGCCTGGCGATCCAGAGGCAATCAGCCCCAGCATTTT.

The J gene is TRBJ2-1, the V gene TRBV4-3, with D perhaps matching TRBD2 (5 bases). Germline V lookup: CDR1 LGHNA, CDR2 YSLEER. V was pared by 0 bases and J by 6 bases, with 15 bases between. This CDR3 spans 16 amino acids. The CDR3 DNA is TGCGCCAGCAGCCAAGAAAACGATGGAGCGGTCAATGAGCAGTTCTTC. Its protein product is CASSQENDGAVNEQFF.

V gene TRBV27 combines with J gene TRBJ1-5; D might be TRBD1 (6 bases). The germline V gene encodes CDR1 MNHEY and CDR2 SMNVEV (reference sequence). Trimming left V 5 bases short and J 9 bases short, with 14 bases between. The CDR3 is 13 residues long. CDR3 sequence (DNA): TGTGCCAGCAGTCCCACTCAGGGGAGGCCCCAGCATTTT. Its protein product is CASSPTQGRPQHF.